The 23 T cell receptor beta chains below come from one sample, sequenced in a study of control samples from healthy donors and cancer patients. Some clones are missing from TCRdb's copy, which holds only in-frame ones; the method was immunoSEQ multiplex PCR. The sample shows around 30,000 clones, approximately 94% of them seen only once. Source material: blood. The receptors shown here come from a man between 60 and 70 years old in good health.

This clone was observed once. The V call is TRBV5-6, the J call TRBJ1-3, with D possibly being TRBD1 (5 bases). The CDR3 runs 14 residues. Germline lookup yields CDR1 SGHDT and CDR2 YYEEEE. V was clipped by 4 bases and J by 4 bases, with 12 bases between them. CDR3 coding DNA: TGTGCCAGCAGCCGACAGATGGGGGGAAACACCATATATTTT. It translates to CASSRQMGGNTIYF.

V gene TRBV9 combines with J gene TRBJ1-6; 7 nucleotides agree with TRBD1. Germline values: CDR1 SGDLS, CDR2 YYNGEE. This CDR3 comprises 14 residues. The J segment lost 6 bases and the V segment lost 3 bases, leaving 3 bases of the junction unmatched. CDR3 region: CASSAGTVNSPLHF. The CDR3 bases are TGTGCCAGCAGCGCGGGGACAGTTAATTCACCCCTCCACTTT.

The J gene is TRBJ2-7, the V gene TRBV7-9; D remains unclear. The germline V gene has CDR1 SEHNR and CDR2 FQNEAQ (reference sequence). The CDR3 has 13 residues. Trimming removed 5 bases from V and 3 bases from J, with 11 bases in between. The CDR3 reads CASSPGLGYEQYF. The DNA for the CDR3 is TGTGCCAGCAGCCCCGGGTTGGGCTACGAGCAGTACTTC.

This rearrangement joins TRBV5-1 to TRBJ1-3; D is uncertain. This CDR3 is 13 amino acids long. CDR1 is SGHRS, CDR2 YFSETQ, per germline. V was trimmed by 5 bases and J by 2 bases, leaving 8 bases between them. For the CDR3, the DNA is TGCGCCAGCAGTGGAGGGACTGGAAACACCATATATTTT. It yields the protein CASSGGTGNTIYF.

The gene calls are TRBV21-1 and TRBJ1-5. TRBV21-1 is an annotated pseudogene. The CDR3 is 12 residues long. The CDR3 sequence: CASSNEVTPQHF. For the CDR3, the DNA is TGTGCCAGCAGCAACGAGGTTACGCCCCAGCATTTT.

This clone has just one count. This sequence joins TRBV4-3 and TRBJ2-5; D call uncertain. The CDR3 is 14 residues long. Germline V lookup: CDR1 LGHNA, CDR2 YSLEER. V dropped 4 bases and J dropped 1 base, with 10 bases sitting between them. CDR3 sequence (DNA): TGCGCCAGCAGCCTCGAAATGGGCCAAGAGACCCAGTACTTC. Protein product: CASSLEMGQETQYF.

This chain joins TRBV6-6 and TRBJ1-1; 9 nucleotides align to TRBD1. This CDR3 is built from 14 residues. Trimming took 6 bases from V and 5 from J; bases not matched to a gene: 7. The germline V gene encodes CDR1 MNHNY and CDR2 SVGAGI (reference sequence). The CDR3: CASSATGGGTEAFF. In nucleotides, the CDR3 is TGTGCCAGCAGCGCAACAGGGGGCGGAACTGAAGCTTTCTTT.

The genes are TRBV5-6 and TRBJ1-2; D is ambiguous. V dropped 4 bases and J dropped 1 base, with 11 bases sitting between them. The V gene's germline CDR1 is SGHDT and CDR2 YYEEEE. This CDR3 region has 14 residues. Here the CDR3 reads CASSPRTVNYGYTF. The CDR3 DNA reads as TGTGCCAGCAGCCCTCGGACGGTTAACTATGGCTACACCTTC.

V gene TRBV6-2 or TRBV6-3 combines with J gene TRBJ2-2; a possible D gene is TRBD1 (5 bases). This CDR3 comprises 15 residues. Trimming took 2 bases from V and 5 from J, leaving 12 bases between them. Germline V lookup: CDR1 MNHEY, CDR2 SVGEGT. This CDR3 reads CASSYGRVITGELFF. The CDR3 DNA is TGTGCCAGCAGTTACGGCAGGGTGATTACCGGGGAGCTGTTTTTT.

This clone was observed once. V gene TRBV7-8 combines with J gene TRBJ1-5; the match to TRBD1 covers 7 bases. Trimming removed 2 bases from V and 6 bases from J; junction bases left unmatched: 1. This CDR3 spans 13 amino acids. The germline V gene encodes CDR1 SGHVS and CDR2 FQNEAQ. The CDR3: CASSLRQGQPQHF. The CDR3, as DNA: TGTGCCAGCAGCTTAAGACAGGGTCAGCCCCAGCATTTT.

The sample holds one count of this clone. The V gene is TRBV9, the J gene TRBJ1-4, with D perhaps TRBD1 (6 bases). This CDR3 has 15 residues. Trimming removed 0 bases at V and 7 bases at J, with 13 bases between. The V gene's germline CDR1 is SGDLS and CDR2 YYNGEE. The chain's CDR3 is CASSVGRGSTEKLFF. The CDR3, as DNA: TGTGCCAGCAGCGTAGGGAGGGGGAGCACTGAAAAACTGTTTTTT.

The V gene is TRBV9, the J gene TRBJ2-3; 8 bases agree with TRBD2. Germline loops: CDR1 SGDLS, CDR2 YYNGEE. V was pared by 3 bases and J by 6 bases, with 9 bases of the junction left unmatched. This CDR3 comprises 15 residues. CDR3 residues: CASSADPLAEDTQYF. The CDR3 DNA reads TGTGCCAGCAGCGCAGACCCACTAGCGGAGGATACGCAGTATTTT.

The CDR3: CATSRGQGSFGYTF. CDR3 sequence (DNA): TGTGCCACCAGCAGGGGACAGGGTAGTTTTGGCTACACCTTC. The J gene is TRBJ1-2, the V gene TRBV15, with TRBD1 matching over 9 bases. Germline V CDR1 and CDR2: LNHNV, YYDKDF (reference sequence). This CDR3 is built from 14 residues. With 3 bases clipped from V and 7 bases from J, the junction kept 6 bases outside the gene matches.

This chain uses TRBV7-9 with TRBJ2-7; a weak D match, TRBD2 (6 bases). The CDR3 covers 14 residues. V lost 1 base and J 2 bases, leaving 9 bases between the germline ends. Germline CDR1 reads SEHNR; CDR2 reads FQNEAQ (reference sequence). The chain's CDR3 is CASSLGLVAYEQYF. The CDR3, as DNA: TGTGCCAGCAGCTTAGGACTAGTAGCCTACGAGCAGTACTTC.

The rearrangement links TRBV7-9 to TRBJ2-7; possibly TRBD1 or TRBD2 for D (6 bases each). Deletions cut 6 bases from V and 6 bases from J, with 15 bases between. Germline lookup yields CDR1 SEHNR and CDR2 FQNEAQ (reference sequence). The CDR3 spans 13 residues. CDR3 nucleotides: TGTGCCAGCAGTACAGGGAGGACCCTCGAGCAGTACTTC. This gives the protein CASSTGRTLEQYF.

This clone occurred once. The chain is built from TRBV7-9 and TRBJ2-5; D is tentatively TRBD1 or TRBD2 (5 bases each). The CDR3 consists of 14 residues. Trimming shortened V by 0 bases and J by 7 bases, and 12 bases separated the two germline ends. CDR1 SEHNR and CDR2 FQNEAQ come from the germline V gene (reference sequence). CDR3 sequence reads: CASSLAFGAGTQYF. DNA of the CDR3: TGTGCCAGCAGCTTAGCATTCGGGGCAGGGACCCAGTACTTC.

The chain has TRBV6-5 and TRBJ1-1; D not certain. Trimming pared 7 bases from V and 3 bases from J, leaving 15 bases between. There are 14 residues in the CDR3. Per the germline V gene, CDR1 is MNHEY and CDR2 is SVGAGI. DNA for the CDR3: TGTGCCAGCATAGGCGGCGCTGTGGACACTGAAGCTTTCTTT. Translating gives CASIGGAVDTEAFF.

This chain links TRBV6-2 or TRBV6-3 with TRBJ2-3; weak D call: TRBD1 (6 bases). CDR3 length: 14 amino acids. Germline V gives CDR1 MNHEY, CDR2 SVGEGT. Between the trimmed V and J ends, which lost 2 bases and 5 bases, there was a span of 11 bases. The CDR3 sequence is CASSYRVGGDTQYF. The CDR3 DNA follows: TGTGCCAGCAGTTACAGGGTAGGGGGAGATACGCAGTATTTT.

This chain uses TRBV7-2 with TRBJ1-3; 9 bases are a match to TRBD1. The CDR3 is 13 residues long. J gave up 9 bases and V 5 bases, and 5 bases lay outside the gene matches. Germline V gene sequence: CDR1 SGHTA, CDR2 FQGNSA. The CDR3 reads CASSRGQGGTIYF. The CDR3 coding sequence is TGTGCCAGCAGCCGGGGACAGGGAGGCACCATATATTTT.

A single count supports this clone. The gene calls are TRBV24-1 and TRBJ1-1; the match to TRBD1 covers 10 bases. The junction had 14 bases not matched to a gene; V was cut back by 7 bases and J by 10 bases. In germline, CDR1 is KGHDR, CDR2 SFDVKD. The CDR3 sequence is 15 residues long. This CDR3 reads CATRAGTGDSERAFF. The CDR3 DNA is TGTGCCACCAGGGCCGGGACAGGGGATTCGGAGAGAGCTTTCTTT.

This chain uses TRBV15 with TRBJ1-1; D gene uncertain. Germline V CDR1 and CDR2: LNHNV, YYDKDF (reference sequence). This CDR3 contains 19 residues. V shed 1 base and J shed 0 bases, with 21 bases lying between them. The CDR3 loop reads CATSRGKIPGGLMNTEAFF. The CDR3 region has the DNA TGTGCCACCAGCAGAGGGAAGATCCCGGGAGGGTTAATGAACACTGAAGCTTTCTTT.

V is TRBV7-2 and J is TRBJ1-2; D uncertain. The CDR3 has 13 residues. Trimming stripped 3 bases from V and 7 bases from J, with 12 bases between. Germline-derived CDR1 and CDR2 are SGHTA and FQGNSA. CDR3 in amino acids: CASSFTSVGGYTF. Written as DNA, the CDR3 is TGTGCCAGCAGCTTTACTAGCGTAGGTGGCTACACCTTC.

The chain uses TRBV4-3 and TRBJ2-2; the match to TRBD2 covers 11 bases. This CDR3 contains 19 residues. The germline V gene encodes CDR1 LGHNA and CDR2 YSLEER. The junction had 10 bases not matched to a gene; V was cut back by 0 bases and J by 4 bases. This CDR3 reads CASSQDPLSGGASTGELFF. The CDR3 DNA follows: TGCGCCAGCAGCCAAGATCCCCTTAGCGGGGGGGCGAGCACCGGGGAGCTGTTTTTT.